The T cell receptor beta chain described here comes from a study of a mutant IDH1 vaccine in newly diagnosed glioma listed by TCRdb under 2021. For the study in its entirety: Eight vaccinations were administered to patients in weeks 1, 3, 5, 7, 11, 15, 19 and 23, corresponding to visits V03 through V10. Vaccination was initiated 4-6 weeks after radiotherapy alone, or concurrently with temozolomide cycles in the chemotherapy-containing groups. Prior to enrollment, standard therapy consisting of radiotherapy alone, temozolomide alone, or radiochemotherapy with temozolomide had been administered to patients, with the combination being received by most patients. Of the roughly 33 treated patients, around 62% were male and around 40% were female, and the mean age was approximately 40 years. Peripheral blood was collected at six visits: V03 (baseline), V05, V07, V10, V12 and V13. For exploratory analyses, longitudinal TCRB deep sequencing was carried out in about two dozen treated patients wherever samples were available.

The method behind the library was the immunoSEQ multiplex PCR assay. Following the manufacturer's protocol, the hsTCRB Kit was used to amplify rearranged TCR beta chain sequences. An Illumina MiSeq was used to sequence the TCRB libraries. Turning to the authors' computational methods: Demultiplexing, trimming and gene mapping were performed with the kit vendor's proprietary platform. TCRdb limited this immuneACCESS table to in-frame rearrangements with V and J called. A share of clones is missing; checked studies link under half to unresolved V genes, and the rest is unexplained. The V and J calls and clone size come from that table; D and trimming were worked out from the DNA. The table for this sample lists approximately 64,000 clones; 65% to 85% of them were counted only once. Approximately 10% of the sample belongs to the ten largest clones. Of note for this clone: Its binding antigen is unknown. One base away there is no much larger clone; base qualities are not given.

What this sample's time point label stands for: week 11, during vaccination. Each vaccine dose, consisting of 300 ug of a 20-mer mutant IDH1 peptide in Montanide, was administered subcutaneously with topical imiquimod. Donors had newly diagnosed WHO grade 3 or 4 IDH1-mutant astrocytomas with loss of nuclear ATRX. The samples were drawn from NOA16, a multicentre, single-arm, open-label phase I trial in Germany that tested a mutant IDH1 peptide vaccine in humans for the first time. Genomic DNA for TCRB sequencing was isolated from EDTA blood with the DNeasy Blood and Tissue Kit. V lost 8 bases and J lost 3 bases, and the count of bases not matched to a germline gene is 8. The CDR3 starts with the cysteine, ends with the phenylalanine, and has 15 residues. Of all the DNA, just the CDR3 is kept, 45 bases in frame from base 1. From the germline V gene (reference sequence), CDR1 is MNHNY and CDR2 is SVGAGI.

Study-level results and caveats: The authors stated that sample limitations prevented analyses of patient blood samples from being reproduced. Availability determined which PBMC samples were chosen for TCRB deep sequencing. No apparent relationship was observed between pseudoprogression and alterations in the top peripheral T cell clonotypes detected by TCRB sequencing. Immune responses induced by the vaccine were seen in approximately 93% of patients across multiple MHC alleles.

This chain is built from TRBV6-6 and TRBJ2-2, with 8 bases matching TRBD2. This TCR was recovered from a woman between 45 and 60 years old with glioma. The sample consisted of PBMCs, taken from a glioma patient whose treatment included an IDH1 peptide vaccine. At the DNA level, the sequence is TGTGCCAGCTGGGGCGGGGGGCGGGACACCGGGGAGCTGTTTTTT. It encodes CASWGGGRDTGELFF.